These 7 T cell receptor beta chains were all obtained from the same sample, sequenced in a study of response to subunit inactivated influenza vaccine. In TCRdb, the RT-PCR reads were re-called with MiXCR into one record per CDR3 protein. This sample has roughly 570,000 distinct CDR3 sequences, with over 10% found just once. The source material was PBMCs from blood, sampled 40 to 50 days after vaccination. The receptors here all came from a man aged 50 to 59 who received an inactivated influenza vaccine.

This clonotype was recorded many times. Written as DNA, the CDR3 is TGTGCCAGCAGTTTATACGGGGGGGCCGGGAACAATGAGCAGTTCTTC. This codes for CASSLYGGAGNNEQFF. The chain links TRBV27 to TRBJ2-1, with TRBD2 identical over 8 bases. Germline V CDR1 and CDR2: MNHEY, SMNVEV (reference sequence). Unmatched junction bases numbered 7, after V lost 1 base and J lost 5 bases. The CDR3 is made up of 16 amino acids.

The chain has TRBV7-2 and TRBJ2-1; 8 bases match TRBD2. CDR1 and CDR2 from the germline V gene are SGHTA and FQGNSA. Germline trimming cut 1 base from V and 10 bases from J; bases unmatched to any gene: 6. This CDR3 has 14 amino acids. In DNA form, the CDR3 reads TGTGCCAGCAGCTTAGAACTAGCGGACCGGGAGCAGTTCTTC. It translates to CASSLELADREQFF. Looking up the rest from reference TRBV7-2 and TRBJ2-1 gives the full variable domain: GAGVSQSPSNKVTEKGKDVELRCDPISGHTALYWYRQSLGQGLEFLIYFQGNSAPDKSGLPSDRFSAERTGGSVSTLTIQRTQQEDSAVYLCASSLELADREQFFGPGTRLTVL.

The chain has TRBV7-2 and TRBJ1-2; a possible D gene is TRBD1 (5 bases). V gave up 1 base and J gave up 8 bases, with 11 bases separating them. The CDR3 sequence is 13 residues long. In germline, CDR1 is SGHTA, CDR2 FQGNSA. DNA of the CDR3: TGTGCCAGCAGCTTAGTTGGGGGAGTGGGCTACACCTTC. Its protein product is CASSLVGGVGYTF.

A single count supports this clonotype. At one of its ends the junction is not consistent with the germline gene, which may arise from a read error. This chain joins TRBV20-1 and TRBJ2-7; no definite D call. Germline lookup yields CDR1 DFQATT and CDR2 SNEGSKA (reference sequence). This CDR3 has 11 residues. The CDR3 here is CTASAGREQYF. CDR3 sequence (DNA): TGCACTGCTAGTGCTGGGCGCGAGCAGTACTTC.

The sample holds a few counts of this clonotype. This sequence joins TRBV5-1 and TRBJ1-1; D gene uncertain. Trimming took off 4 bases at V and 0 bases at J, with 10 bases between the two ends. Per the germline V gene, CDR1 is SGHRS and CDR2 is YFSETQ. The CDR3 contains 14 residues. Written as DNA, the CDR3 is TGCGCCAGCAGCGTGAATTACATGAACACTGAAGCTTTCTTT. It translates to CASSVNYMNTEAFF.

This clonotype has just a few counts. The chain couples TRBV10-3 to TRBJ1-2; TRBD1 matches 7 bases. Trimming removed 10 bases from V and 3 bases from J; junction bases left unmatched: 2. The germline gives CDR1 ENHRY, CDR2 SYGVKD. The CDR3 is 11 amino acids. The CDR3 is CATQGDYGYTF. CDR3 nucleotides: TGTGCCACGCAGGGGGACTATGGCTACACCTTC.

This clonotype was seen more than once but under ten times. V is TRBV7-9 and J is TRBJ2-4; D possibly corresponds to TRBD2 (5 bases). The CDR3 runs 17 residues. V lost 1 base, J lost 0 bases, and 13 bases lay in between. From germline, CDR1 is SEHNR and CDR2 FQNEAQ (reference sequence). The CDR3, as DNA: TGTGCCAGCAGCTTAGTCACCGGGATCGGAGCCAAAAACATTCAGTACTTC. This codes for CASSLVTGIGAKNIQYF.